This is a list of T cell receptor beta chains from one sample in a study of blood T cell repertoires in COVID-19. Clones were read by immunoSEQ multiplex PCR, and TCRdb kept only the in-frame ones, dropping some. This sample has under 350,000 clones, with approximately 90% found just once. The sequenced sample was peripheral blood. The receptors stem from a man aged 40-49 years with acute or convalescent COVID-19. Each CDR3 is given with its conserved first and last residue. D genes are given only for firm matches. Clone size is not always given. Where it is, it says once, few, many or a class for expanded clones.

TRBD1	TRBV5-6	once	TRBJ2-2	TGTGCCAGCAGCCCCGGGACAGGGGGTACTGGGGAGCTGTTTTTT	CASSPGTGGTGELFF
TRBD2	TRBV6-5	NA	TRBJ2-7	TGTGCCAGCACGGGAGGGGTCTACGAGCAGTACTTC	CASTGGVYEQYF
TRBD1	TRBV29-1	NA	TRBJ2-7	TGCAGCGTCGGGGCAGGGGGCCGCTACGAGCAGTACTTC	CSVGAGGRYEQYF
TRBD1	TRBV5-4	NA	TRBJ2-7	TGTGCCAGCAGCTCTGGGGACAGGGCGGGCTACGAGCAGTACTTC	CASSSGDRAGYEQYF
TRBD2	TRBV2	NA	TRBJ2-3	TGTGCCAGCAGTGAGGTAGCGGGGAGCGCAGATACGCAGTATTTT	CASSEVAGSADTQYF
NA	TRBV7-2	NA	TRBJ1-5	TGTGCCAGCAGCCCTCCCCCCGGTCAGCCCCAGCATTTT	CASSPPPGQPQHF
NA	TRBV21-1	NA	TRBJ2-3	TGTGCCAGCAGCAAAGGTGAAGGGCGGGGAGATACGCAGTATTTT	CASSKGEGRGDTQYF
TRBD1	TRBV10-3	NA	TRBJ2-1	TGTGCATCTAATGGGGGACAGGGCGACAATGAGCAGTTCTTC	CASNGGQGDNEQFF
TRBD1	TRBV9	NA	TRBJ1-1	TGTGCCAGCAGCGTGATACAGGGGGCGCTGATGGCTGAAGCTTTCTTT	CASSVIQGALMAEAFF
TRBD1	TRBV11-1	NA	TRBJ2-7	TGTGCCAGCAGCGCCGGGACAGGCTACGAGCAGTACTTC	CASSAGTGYEQYF
TRBD1	TRBV5-1	NA	TRBJ2-1	TGCGCCAGCTTTAGGGACAGGGGCTACAATGAGCAGTTCTTC	CASFRDRGYNEQFF
NA	TRBV28	NA	TRBJ1-2	TGTGCCAGCGAGGAGGCTGGTAAACCAAACTATGGCTACACCTTC	CASEEAGKPNYGYTF
TRBD1	TRBV5-1	NA	TRBJ1-3	TGCGCCAGCAGCCCGGGACAGCAAAACACCATATATTTT	CASSPGQQNTIYF
NA	TRBV6-5	NA	TRBJ1-1	TGTGCCACCGCACGAGGAACTGAAGCTTTCTTT	CATARGTEAFF
TRBD2	TRBV5-1	once	TRBJ2-1	TGCGCCAGCAGCTCGACTTCGGGACTAGCCTACAATGAGCAGTTCTTC	CASSSTSGLAYNEQFF
NA	TRBV28	NA	TRBJ1-2	TGTGCCAGCAAGGACAGTAACTATGGCTACACCTTC	CASKDSNYGYTF
NA	TRBV29-1	NA	TRBJ1-2	TGCAGCGTTGACAGGGAACACTATGGCTACACCTTC	CSVDREHYGYTF